These 7 T cell receptor beta chains came from one sample sequenced in a study of cytomegalovirus exposure and HLA in healthy donors. A multiplex PCR was run with 60 Vbeta primers and 13 Jbeta primers. Sequencing was performed with immunoSEQ multiplex PCR; in TCRdb, only in-frame clones are kept and a portion is missing. The repertoire includes about 180,000 clones, roughly 85% of them detected once, and almost 6.5% sits in the top ten. Sequences were obtained from PBMCs. These receptors all stem from a man in his forties in good health and CMV-seropositive.

The V and J genes are TRBV30 and TRBJ2-5; D unclear. This CDR3 has 11 residues. V was shortened by 3 bases and J by 3 bases, with 5 bases between the two germline ends. The germline V gene encodes CDR1 GTSNPN and CDR2 SVGIG (reference sequence). CDR3 coding DNA: TGTGCCTGGAGCGCTAAAGAGACCCAGTACTTC. Encoded protein: CAWSAKETQYF.

The chain couples TRBV6-1 to TRBJ2-5, with TRBD1 identical over 8 bases. The end of the DNA aligns better with TRBJ2-7, so the J call may be wrong. The CDR3 covers 12 residues. Germline values: CDR1 MNHNS, CDR2 SASEGT. CDR3 DNA: TGTGCCACCCTAGGACAGGGACCCGAGCAGTACTTC. The encoded protein is CATLGQGPEQYF.

This clone was recorded only once. This chain joins TRBV30 and TRBJ2-3; TRBD2 aligns across 10 bases. Germline CDR1 reads GTSNPN; CDR2 reads SVGIG (reference sequence). This CDR3 has 16 residues. V lost 3 bases to trimming and J lost 6 bases; unmatched junction nucleotides: 12. The CDR3 loop is CAWSAPAGGPRDTQYF. The CDR3 DNA follows: TGTGCCTGGAGCGCCCCAGCGGGAGGGCCGAGGGATACGCAGTATTTT.

This clone was counted only a few times. The rearrangement links TRBV12-5 to TRBJ1-1, with D perhaps TRBD1 (6 bases). This CDR3 has 16 amino acids. Trimming stripped 0 bases from V and 7 bases from J, with 18 bases between. CDR1 and CDR2 (germline): LGHNT, FRNRAP. CDR3: CASGLVRAGDILEAFF. In DNA form, the CDR3 reads TGTGCTAGTGGTTTGGTACGGGCAGGGGACATACTTGAAGCTTTCTTT.

V gene TRBV4-2 combines with J gene TRBJ2-7, with 10 bases aligning to TRBD1. The V gene's germline CDR1 is LGHNA and CDR2 YNFKEQ. V was pared by 7 bases and J by 7 bases, with 16 bases of the junction left unmatched. The CDR3 runs 16 residues. CDR3 loop: CASKTSPGQGNVEQYF. CDR3 nucleotides: TGTGCCAGCAAGACCTCCCCGGGACAGGGGAATGTGGAGCAGTACTTC.

V usage is TRBV4-2 and J usage is TRBJ1-2; possible D gene TRBD1, 6 bases. The CDR3 spans 16 residues. The germline V and J ends were trimmed by 1 base and 3 bases, with 15 bases remaining between them. Per germline, CDR1 LGHNA and CDR2 YNFKEQ. CDR3 protein: CASSQGPGEGYYGYTF. The CDR3, as DNA: TGTGCCAGCAGCCAAGGCCCAGGGGAGGGTTACTATGGCTACACCTTC.

The genes are TRBV7-2 and TRBJ2-5, with TRBD2 matching 13 bases. Germline V gives CDR1 SGHTA, CDR2 FQGNSA. The V and J ends lost 5 bases and 4 bases, in that order; junction bases with no gene match: 4. This CDR3 is 15 amino acids long. The DNA of the CDR3 is TGTGCCAGCAGCCCGGGACTAGCGGGAAGAGAGACCCAGTACTTC. This translates into CASSPGLAGRETQYF.